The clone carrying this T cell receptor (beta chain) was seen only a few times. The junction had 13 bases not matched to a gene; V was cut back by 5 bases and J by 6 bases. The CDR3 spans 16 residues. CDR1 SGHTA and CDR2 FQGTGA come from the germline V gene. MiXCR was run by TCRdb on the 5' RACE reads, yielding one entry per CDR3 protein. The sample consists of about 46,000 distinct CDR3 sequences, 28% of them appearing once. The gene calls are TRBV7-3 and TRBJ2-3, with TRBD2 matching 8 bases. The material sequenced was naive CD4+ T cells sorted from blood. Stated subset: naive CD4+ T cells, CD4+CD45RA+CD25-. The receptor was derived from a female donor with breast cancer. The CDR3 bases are TGTGCCAGCAGCCCCACTAGCGGAACGGGGAGCGATACGCAGTATTTT. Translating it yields CASSPTSGTGSDTQYF.